A selection of T cell receptor beta chains follows, all from one sample in a study of blood T cell repertoires in COVID-19. TCRdb's copy holds only in-frame clones and misses some; the assay was immunoSEQ multiplex PCR. This table holds some 250,000 clones, 70% to 90% found once. Sequencing was performed on peripheral blood. These receptors came from a middle-aged woman who had recovered from COVID-19. Both conserved end residues are part of each CDR3. The D gene is left open where the match is weak. Clone size appears in some rows only: once, few, many, or a class for an expanded clone.

v_gene	abundance	j_gene	d_gene	CDR3aa	CDR3nt
TRBV7-2	-	TRBJ2-2	-	CASSLSTATGELFF	TGTGCCAGCAGCTTATCGACAGCTACCGGGGAGCTGTTTTTT
TRBV18	-	TRBJ1-1	-	CASSPPGHPLPGNTEAFF	TGTGCCAGCTCACCACCGGGACACCCTTTACCGGGGAACACTGAAGCTTTCTTT
TRBV29-1	-	TRBJ1-1	-	CSVGGTQRANTEAFF	TGCAGCGTTGGCGGGACCCAAAGGGCGAACACTGAAGCTTTCTTT
TRBV27	-	TRBJ1-6	-	CASSLFPHRQASSYNSPLHF	TGTGCCAGCAGTTTATTTCCCCACAGACAGGCGAGCTCCTATAATTCACCCCTCCACTTT
TRBV5-4	-	TRBJ2-7	TRBD1	CASSLVPGQKGYEQYF	TGTGCCAGCAGCCTGGTCCCGGGACAGAAGGGGTACGAGCAGTACTTC
TRBV19	-	TRBJ1-1	TRBD1	CASSPTGAMNTEAFF	TGTGCCAGTAGCCCGACAGGGGCCATGAACACTGAAGCTTTCTTT
TRBV5-1	-	TRBJ2-7	-	CASSLSSYEQYF	TGCGCCAGCAGCCTGAGCTCCTACGAGCAGTACTTC
TRBV27	-	TRBJ2-5	-	CASARGETQYF	TGTGCCAGCGCTAGGGGGGAGACCCAGTACTTC
TRBV12-3/TRBV12-4	-	TRBJ1-5	TRBD1	CASSPGTGGSQHF	TGTGCCAGCAGCCCAGGGACAGGAGGGTCCCAGCATTTT
TRBV19	-	TRBJ2-3	-	CASSIAPGSGTQYF	TGTGCCAGTAGTATAGCCCCAGGGTCGGGTACGCAGTATTTT
TRBV6-2/TRBV6-3	-	TRBJ2-2	TRBD2	CASSYSRLAGGITGELFF	TGTGCCAGCAGTTACTCAAGACTAGCGGGAGGTATCACCGGGGAGCTGTTTTTT
TRBV3-1/TRBV3-2	-	TRBJ1-6	-	CASSPGPTPLHF	TGTGCCAGCAGCCCCGGTCCCACCCCCCTCCACTTT
TRBV30	-	TRBJ1-2	-	CAWARNYGYTF	TGTGCCTGGGCCCGGAACTATGGCTACACCTTC
TRBV6-6	-	TRBJ2-1	TRBD2	CASSYIGGSVGDEQFF	TGTGCCAGCAGTTACATAGGCGGGAGTGTGGGGGATGAGCAGTTCTTC
TRBV7-6	-	TRBJ2-5	TRBD2	CASSLAMREGETQYF	TGTGCCAGCAGCTTAGCCATGCGGGAGGGCGAGACCCAGTACTTC
TRBV6-5	-	TRBJ1-2	TRBD1	CASSYGSTGTYGYTF	TGTGCCAGCAGTTACGGGTCGACAGGGACCTATGGCTACACCTTC
TRBV4-3	-	TRBJ1-4	TRBD1	CASSRDRVDEKLFF	TGCGCCAGCAGCCGGGACAGGGTGGATGAAAAACTGTTTTTT
TRBV7-3	once	TRBJ2-7	-	CASSPENSYEQYF	TGTGCCAGCAGCCCAGAAAACTCCTACGAGCAGTACTTC
TRBV2	-	TRBJ2-3	TRBD2	CASNPRTSGTDTQYF	TGTGCCAGCAACCCCCGGACTAGCGGCACAGATACGCAGTATTTT
TRBV9	-	TRBJ1-2	-	CASSVAEGRYGYTF	TGTGCCAGCAGCGTAGCGGAGGGTCGCTATGGCTACACCTTC
TRBV5-4	-	TRBJ2-7	TRBD1	CASSEGATYEQYF	TGTGCCAGCAGTGAGGGGGCGACCTACGAGCAGTACTTC
TRBV5-6	-	TRBJ1-2	-	CASSPGGLYGYTF	TGTGCCAGCAGCCCGGGGGGCCTCTATGGCTACACCTTC
TRBV28	once	TRBJ2-7	TRBD1	CASRKGQGVIGYEQYF	TGTGCCAGCCGAAAGGGACAGGGGGTAATTGGATACGAGCAGTACTTC
TRBV5-8	-	TRBJ2-5	-	CASSLGWGPRTQYF	TGTGCCAGCAGCTTGGGTTGGGGCCCACGGACCCAGTACTTC
TRBV29-1	-	TRBJ1-5	-	CSVSGRNQPQHF	TGCAGCGTTAGCGGGAGGAATCAGCCCCAGCATTTT
TRBV10-3	-	TRBJ1-2	TRBD1	CAISSPSGGNLGWYGYTF	TGTGCCATCAGTTCCCCTTCAGGGGGCAACCTCGGGTGGTATGGCTACACCTTC
TRBV27	-	TRBJ2-3	-	CASSPELGSADTQYF	TGTGCCAGCAGCCCCGAACTAGGGAGCGCAGATACGCAGTATTTT
TRBV27	-	TRBJ1-2	-	CASSPSGTNYGYTF	TGTGCCAGCAGTCCTTCCGGGACTAACTATGGCTACACCTTC
TRBV27	-	TRBJ1-3	-	CASSFSGVGGNTIYF	TGTGCCAGCAGTTTTTCGGGGGTTGGTGGAAACACCATATATTTT
TRBV15	-	TRBJ2-1	TRBD2	CATSPMAGVGNEQFF	TGTGCCACCAGCCCCATGGCGGGAGTGGGCAATGAGCAGTTCTTC
TRBV7-2	-	TRBJ1-1	-	CASSLAGQREAFF	TGTGCCAGCAGCTTAGCTGGACAGCGTGAAGCTTTCTTT
TRBV19	-	TRBJ1-4	-	CASSRVTTNEKLFF	TGTGCCAGTAGTCGGGTCACAACTAATGAAAAACTGTTTTTT